This T cell receptor beta chain was sequenced in a study of T cell clonality in common variable immunodeficiency. General observations from the study: Compared with healthy controls, CVID subjects showed increased TCRbeta clonality, mostly in about a third. Fewer TCRbeta clones were shared among CVID subjects than controls.

Ten or more counts support this clone. The antigen is not known. The read falls 3 residues short of the CDR3 end, and the missing part is taken from the germline J gene. Some clones are missing from TCRdb's copy, which holds only in-frame ones; the method was immunoSEQ multiplex PCR. Recorded here are about 52,000 clones, with no singletons, and the ten leading clones hold around 5.4%. Germline CDR1 is SGHRS and CDR2 is YFSETQ. The CDR3 is made up of 16 amino acids. V dropped 3 bases and J dropped 5 bases, with 17 bases sitting between them. The V call is TRBV5-1, the J call TRBJ1-4; TRBD1 is a possible D gene (6 bases). The sequence was obtained from a person between 18 and 70 years old in good health. Source material: peripheral blood mononuclear cells. CDR3 residues: CASSWGLGQTNEKLFF. The covered CDR3 bases are TGCGCCAGCAGCTGGGGGCTAGGACAGACGAATGAAAAA.